Listed here are 24 T cell receptor beta chains from one sample, sequenced in a study of blood T cell repertoires in COVID-19. The protocol was immunoSEQ multiplex PCR, while the TCRdb copy is restricted to in-frame clones and leaves out a portion. This sample carries roughly 260,000 clones, around nine tenths of them seen once, and the ten largest clones take over 9%. Material: peripheral blood. Receptors were obtained from a woman in her twenties or thirties with COVID-19, enrolled during active disease.

The V call is TRBV19, the J call TRBJ2-7, with D perhaps matching TRBD1 (6 bases). From germline, CDR1 is LNHDA and CDR2 SQIVND (reference sequence). The V gene lost 3 bases and the J gene lost 7 bases, with 16 bases spanning the gap. This CDR3 is 14 amino acids long. Here the CDR3 DNA reads TGTGCCAGTAGTATCAGGGGACCTCCGGGTGAGCAGTACTTC. This sequence encodes CASSIRGPPGEQYF.

The chain combines TRBV7-8 with TRBJ2-1; 11 bases map to TRBD2. V dropped 0 bases and J dropped 4; count of bases not matched to a gene: 5. The CDR3 is made up of 17 amino acids. Germline loops: CDR1 SGHVS, CDR2 FQNEAQ. CDR3 region: CASSLAFRLAGYNEQFF. The CDR3 DNA sequence: TGTGCCAGCAGCTTAGCTTTTCGACTAGCGGGGTACAATGAGCAGTTCTTC.

V usage is TRBV20-1 and J usage is TRBJ1-2, with D possibly being TRBD1 (6 bases). There are 10 residues in the CDR3. V shed 1 base and J shed 12 bases, with 9 bases lying between them. In germline, CDR1 is DFQATT, CDR2 SNEGSKA (reference sequence). CDR3 nucleotides: TGCAGTGCTAGAGTGGCAGGGGACACCTTC. As protein: CSARVAGDTF.

The chain has TRBV7-8 and TRBJ1-2; no clear D gene. V gave up 1 base and J gave up 3 bases, with 9 bases separating them. The CDR3 contains 14 residues. Germline lookup yields CDR1 SGHVS and CDR2 FQNEAQ. The DNA for the CDR3 is TGTGCCAGCAGCTTAGGAGGGCTACACTATGGCTACACCTTC. This encodes CASSLGGLHYGYTF.

This chain links TRBV28 with TRBJ2-7, with 11 positions matching TRBD2. CDR3 length equals 17 residues. Germline V lookup: CDR1 MDHEN, CDR2 SYDVKM. Germline trimming cut 6 bases from V and 4 bases from J; bases unmatched to any gene: 14. CDR3 sequence (DNA): TGTGCCAGCAGCTCAGGACTAGCGGGCACGACCTCGTACGAGCAGTACTTC. It codes for CASSSGLAGTTSYEQYF.

V is TRBV4-1 and J is TRBJ2-1; 8 bases match TRBD2. The CDR3 sequence is 17 residues long. V dropped 0 bases and J dropped 6; count of bases not matched to a gene: 10. CDR1 MGHRA and CDR2 YSYEKL come from the germline V gene. DNA for the CDR3: TGCGCCAGCAGCCAAGAAGCGGCGGGAGGTTGGGGCAATGAGCAGTTCTTC. Its translation is CASSQEAAGGWGNEQFF.

The gene calls are TRBV6-5 and TRBJ2-3; TRBD2 might be the D (6 bases). The CDR3 consists of 16 residues. CDR1 is MNHEY, CDR2 SVGAGI, per germline. V was trimmed by 1 base and J by 4 bases, leaving 15 bases between them. CDR3 protein: CASSYLSGVSADTQYF. CDR3 in DNA: TGTGCCAGCAGTTACTTATCGGGAGTTAGTGCAGATACGCAGTATTTT.

This clone appeared a few times. The chain couples TRBV27 to TRBJ1-4; D unresolved. The ends were cut back, 5 bases at V and 6 bases at J, with 16 bases in the middle. Germline V gives CDR1 MNHEY, CDR2 SMNVEV (reference sequence). The CDR3 consists of 15 residues. CDR3 bases: TGTGCCAGCAGTCCAGGATGGGCTTCGCATGAAAAACTGTTTTTT. Its protein product is CASSPGWASHEKLFF.

The chain uses TRBV4-1 and TRBJ2-7; TRBD2 matches at 7 bases. The CDR3 covers 18 residues. With V trimmed by 3 bases and J by 3 bases, 17 bases remained unmatched. Germline V lookup: CDR1 MGHRA, CDR2 YSYEKL. CDR3 nucleotide sequence: TGCGCCAGCAGCCAGCCCCCCGACGCGGCGGGAGATCTCTACGAGCAGTACTTC. This gives the protein CASSQPPDAAGDLYEQYF.

The chain combines TRBV5-4 with TRBJ1-2; 10 bases line up with TRBD1. The V segment lost 4 bases and the J segment 4 bases; nucleotides outside the gene matches: 10. The CDR3 spans 16 residues. Germline values: CDR1 SGHNT, CDR2 YYREEE (reference sequence). CDR3 sequence (DNA): TGTGCCAGCAGCCGACTCGGACAGGGGGACATCTATGGCTACACCTTC. This sequence encodes CASSRLGQGDIYGYTF.

The V and J genes are TRBV5-6 and TRBJ1-5; D perhaps matches TRBD1 (6 bases). Trimming cost V 3 bases and J 4 bases, with 11 bases left between them. Germline V gene lookup returns CDR1 SGHDT and CDR2 YYEEEE. This CDR3 has 14 amino acids. CDR3 sequence: CASSSGGQNQPQHF. For the CDR3, the DNA is TGTGCCAGCAGCTCTGGTGGACAGAATCAGCCCCAGCATTTT.

The chain employs TRBV5-1 and TRBJ2-6, with a possible D match to TRBD1 (5 bases). Germline V gene data show CDR1 as SGHRS and CDR2 as YFSETQ. The CDR3 is 14 amino acids. The germline V and J ends were trimmed by 0 bases and 8 bases, with 9 bases remaining between them. CDR3 nucleotide sequence: TGCGCCAGCAGCTTGGTGGCAGGGACCAACGTCCTGACTTTC. Amino acid sequence: CASSLVAGTNVLTF.

The chain links TRBV10-3 to TRBJ2-7; 8 nucleotides line up with TRBD1. This CDR3 is 13 amino acids long. Trimming removed 6 bases from V and 3 bases from J; junction bases left unmatched: 4. Germline loops: CDR1 ENHRY, CDR2 SYGVKD. As DNA, the CDR3 is TGTGCCATCAGGGACAGGGTAGACTACGAGCAGTACTTC. It translates to CAIRDRVDYEQYF.

This clone was picked up a small number of times. The chain employs TRBV19 and TRBJ1-1; 7 positions match TRBD1. The V gene end was trimmed by 7 bases and the J gene end by 2 bases; junction bases not matched to a gene: 7. The CDR3 runs to 14 residues. CDR1 is LNHDA, CDR2 SQIVND, per germline (reference sequence). The CDR3 reads CASTFHRGNTEAFF. In nucleotides, the CDR3 is TGTGCCAGTACCTTTCACAGGGGAAACACTGAAGCTTTCTTT.

The chain's CDR3 is CASSRRRETQYF. In DNA form, the CDR3 reads TGTGCCAGCAGTAGGAGGCGGGAGACCCAGTACTTC. This rearrangement joins TRBV2 to TRBJ2-5, with a tentative D call TRBD2 (5 bases). This CDR3 is 12 amino acids long. V was pared by 5 bases and J by 5 bases, with 9 bases between. The germline V gene encodes CDR1 SNHLY and CDR2 FYNNEI.

The chain employs TRBV21-1 and TRBJ1-5; the DNA was not compared with TRBD1, the D call given in the table. TRBV21-1 is assigned pseudogene status. The CDR3 consists of 10 residues. This CDR3 is CARRGYPQHF. The CDR3 nucleotides are TGTGCCAGAAGGGGATATCCCCAGCATTTT.

The V gene is TRBV3-1 (or the pseudogene TRBV3-2), the J gene TRBJ1-5; no reliable D call. Germline values: CDR1 LGHDT, CDR2 YNNKEL (reference sequence). This CDR3 has 13 residues. The V and J ends lost 4 bases and 7 bases respectively, with 11 bases between them. The CDR3 reads CASSRGGGQPQHF. The DNA for the CDR3 is TGTGCCAGCAGCCGGGGAGGCGGACAGCCCCAGCATTTT.

The chain couples TRBV5-4 to TRBJ2-3; D not certain. Germline lookup yields CDR1 SGHNT and CDR2 YYREEE (reference sequence). Trimming took 1 base from V and 6 from J, leaving 15 bases between them. The CDR3 spans 15 residues. CDR3 region: CASSLKVSSADTQYF. In DNA, the CDR3 is TGTGCCAGCAGCTTGAAGGTTTCCAGCGCCGATACGCAGTATTTT. The entire variable domain, with the rest obtained from reference TRBV5-4 and TRBJ2-3, is as follows: ETGVTQSPTHLIKTRGQQVTLRCSSQSGHNTVSWYQQALGQGPQFIFQYYREEENGRGNFPPRFSGLQFPNYSSELNVNALELDDSALYLCASSLKVSSADTQYFGPGTRLTVL.

The CDR3: CAWSPFYNSPLHF. CDR3 nucleotides: TGTGCCTGGAGCCCATTTTATAATTCACCCCTCCACTTT. The chain has TRBV30 and TRBJ1-6, with D unresolved. V shed 3 bases and J shed 4 bases, with 7 bases lying between them. The CDR3 runs to 13 residues. Germline V lookup: CDR1 GTSNPN, CDR2 SVGIG (reference sequence). Full variable domain (missing parts from reference TRBV30 and TRBJ1-6): SQTIHQWPATLVQPVGSPLSLECTVEGTSNPNLYWYRQAAGRGLQLLFYSVGIGQISSEVPQNLSASRPQDRQFILSSKKLLLSDSGFYLCAWSPFYNSPLHFGNGTRLTVT.

This chain links TRBV27 with TRBJ2-3; 8 bases are shared with TRBD1. V shed 7 bases, J shed 3 bases, and the junction held 18 bases outside the gene matches. The germline gives CDR1 MNHEY, CDR2 SMNVEV (reference sequence). CDR3 length equals 18 residues. In DNA form, the CDR3 reads TGTGCCAGCACCTTCCTCCGTACAGGGGGGCAAAGTACAGATACGCAGTATTTT. Its translation is CASTFLRTGGQSTDTQYF.

The chain carries TRBV10-1 and TRBJ2-7; 8 bases map to TRBD2. From germline, CDR1 is WNHNN and CDR2 SYGVQD (reference sequence). Unmatched junction bases numbered 10, after V lost 8 bases and J lost 4 bases. The CDR3 loop spans 14 amino acids. The CDR3 loop is CASSSGFSFYEQYF. CDR3 DNA sequence: TGCGCCAGCTCTAGCGGGTTTTCCTTTTACGAGCAGTACTTC.

The CDR3 DNA is TGCGCCAGCAGCTTGGGTCGCAACACCTACGAGCAGTACTTC. The encoded protein is CASSLGRNTYEQYF. The chain is built from TRBV5-1 and TRBJ2-7; D gene unclear. The CDR3 is 14 residues long. Germline V gives CDR1 SGHRS, CDR2 YFSETQ. Trimming left V 0 bases short and J 2 bases short, with 9 bases between.

The chain's CDR3 is CASTSQQNTEAFF. Written as DNA, the CDR3 is TGTGCCAGCACATCACAGCAGAACACTGAAGCTTTCTTT. V is TRBV2 and J is TRBJ1-1; D gene uncertain. The CDR3 extends over 13 amino acids. Trimming stripped 7 bases from V and 1 base from J, with 10 bases between. CDR1 is SNHLY, CDR2 FYNNEI, per germline.

The chain couples TRBV27 to TRBJ1-5; unclear D gene. V was shortened by 6 bases and J by 8 bases, with 20 bases between the two germline ends. The CDR3 has 15 amino acids. Germline lookup yields CDR1 MNHEY and CDR2 SMNVEV (reference sequence). The CDR3 protein is CASSPGGPGREPQHF. CDR3 coding DNA: TGTGCCAGCAGCCCCGGCGGGCCCGGGCGGGAGCCCCAGCATTTT.